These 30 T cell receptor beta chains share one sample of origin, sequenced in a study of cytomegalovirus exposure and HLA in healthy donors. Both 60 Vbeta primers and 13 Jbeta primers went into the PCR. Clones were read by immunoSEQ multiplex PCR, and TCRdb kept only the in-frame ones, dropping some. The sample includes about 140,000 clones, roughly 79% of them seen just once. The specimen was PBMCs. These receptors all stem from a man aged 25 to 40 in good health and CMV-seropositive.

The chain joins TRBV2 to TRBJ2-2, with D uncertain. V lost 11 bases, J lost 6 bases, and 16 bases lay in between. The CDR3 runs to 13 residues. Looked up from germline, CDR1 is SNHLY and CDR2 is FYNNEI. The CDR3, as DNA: TGTGCCTTCCGCCCCGGGTTCCCCGGGGAGCTGTTTTTT. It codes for CAFRPGFPGELFF.

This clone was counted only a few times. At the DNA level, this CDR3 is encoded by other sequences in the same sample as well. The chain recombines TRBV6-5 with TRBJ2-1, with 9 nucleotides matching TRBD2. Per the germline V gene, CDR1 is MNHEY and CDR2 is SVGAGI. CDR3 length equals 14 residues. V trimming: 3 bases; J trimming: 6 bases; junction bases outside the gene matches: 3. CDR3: CASSYGAGGNEQFF. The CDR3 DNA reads TGTGCCAGCAGTTATGGAGCGGGGGGCAATGAGCAGTTCTTC.

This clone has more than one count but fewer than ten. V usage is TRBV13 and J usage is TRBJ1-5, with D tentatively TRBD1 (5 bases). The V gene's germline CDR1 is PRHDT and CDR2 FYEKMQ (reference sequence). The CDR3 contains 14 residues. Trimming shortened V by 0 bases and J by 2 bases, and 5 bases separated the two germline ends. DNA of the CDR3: TGTGCCAGCAGCTTAGGCAGGGGCAATCAGCCCCAGCATTTT. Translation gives CASSLGRGNQPQHF.

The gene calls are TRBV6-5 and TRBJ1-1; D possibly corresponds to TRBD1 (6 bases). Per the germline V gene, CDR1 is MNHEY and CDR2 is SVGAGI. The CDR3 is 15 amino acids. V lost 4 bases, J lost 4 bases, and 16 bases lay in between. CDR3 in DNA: TGTGCCAGCAGTTTACGAACAGGGCGAGGCACTGAAGCTTTCTTT. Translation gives CASSLRTGRGTEAFF.

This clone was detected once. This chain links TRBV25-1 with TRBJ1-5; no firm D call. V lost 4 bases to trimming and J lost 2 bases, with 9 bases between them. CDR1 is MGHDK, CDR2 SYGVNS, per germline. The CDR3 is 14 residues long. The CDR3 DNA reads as TGTGCCAGCAGTGGGGAGTCCGGCAATCAGCCCCAGCATTTT. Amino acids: CASSGESGNQPQHF.

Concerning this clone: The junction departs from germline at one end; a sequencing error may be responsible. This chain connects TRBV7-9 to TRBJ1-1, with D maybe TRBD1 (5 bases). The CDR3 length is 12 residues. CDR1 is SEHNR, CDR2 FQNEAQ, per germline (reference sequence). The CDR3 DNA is TGTTCCAGCAGCTTAAGGGGTTTTGAAGCTTTCTTT. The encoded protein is CSSSLRGFEAFF.

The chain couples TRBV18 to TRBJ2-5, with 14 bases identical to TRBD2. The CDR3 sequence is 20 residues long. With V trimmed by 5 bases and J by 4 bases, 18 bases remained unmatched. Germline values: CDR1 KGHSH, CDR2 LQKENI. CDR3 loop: CASSGSGTSGGAAGAETQYF. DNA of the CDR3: TGTGCCAGCTCAGGTTCCGGGACTAGCGGGGGAGCCGCCGGGGCAGAGACCCAGTACTTC. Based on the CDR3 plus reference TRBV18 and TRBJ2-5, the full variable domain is NAGVMQNPRHLVRRRGQEARLRCSPMKGHSHVYWYRQLPEEGLKFMVYLQKENIIDESGMPKERFSAEFPKEGPSILRIQQVVRGDSAAYFCASSGSGTSGGAAGAETQYFGPGTRLLVL.

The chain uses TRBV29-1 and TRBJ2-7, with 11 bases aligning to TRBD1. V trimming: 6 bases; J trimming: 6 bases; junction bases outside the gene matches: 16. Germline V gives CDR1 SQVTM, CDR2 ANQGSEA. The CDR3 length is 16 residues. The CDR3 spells CSVSEQGQGEEGEQYF. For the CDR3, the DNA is TGCAGCGTCAGCGAGCAGGGACAGGGGGAAGAAGGCGAGCAGTACTTC.

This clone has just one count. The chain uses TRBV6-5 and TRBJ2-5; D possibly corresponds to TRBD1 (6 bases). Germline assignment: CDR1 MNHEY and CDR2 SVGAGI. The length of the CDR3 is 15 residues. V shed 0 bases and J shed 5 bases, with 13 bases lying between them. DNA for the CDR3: TGTGCCAGCAGTTACTCGTCCCAGGGGTGGGAGACCCAGTACTTC. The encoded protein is CASSYSSQGWETQYF.

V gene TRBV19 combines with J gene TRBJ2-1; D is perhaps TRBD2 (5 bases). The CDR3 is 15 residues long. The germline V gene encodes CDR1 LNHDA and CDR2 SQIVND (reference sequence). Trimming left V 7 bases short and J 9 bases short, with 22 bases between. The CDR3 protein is CASTADGGPRPEQFF. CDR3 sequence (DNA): TGTGCCAGTACCGCTGATGGCGGGCCAAGGCCTGAGCAGTTCTTC.

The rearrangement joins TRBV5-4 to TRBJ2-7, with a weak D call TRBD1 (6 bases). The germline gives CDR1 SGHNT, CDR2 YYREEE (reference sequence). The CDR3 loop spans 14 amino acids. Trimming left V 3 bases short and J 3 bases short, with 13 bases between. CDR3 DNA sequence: TGTGCCAGCAGCTCCCAGGACAGAGACTACGAGCAGTACTTC. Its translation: CASSSQDRDYEQYF.

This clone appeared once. Here the CDR3 DNA reads TGTGCCAGTAGTCCCGCAGGGAACTATGGCTACACCTTC. As protein: CASSPAGNYGYTF. The gene calls are TRBV19 and TRBJ1-2, with a tentative D call TRBD1 (5 bases). Trimming took off 5 bases at V and 2 bases at J, with 9 bases between the two ends. Germline values: CDR1 LNHDA, CDR2 SQIVND (reference sequence). This CDR3 is 13 amino acids long.

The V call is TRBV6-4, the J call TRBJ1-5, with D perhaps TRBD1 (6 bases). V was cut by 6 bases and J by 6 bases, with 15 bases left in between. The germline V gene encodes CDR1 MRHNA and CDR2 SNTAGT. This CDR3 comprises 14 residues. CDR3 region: CASRATRGGQPQHF. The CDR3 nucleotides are TGTGCCAGCAGGGCTACCAGGGGCGGTCAGCCCCAGCATTTT.

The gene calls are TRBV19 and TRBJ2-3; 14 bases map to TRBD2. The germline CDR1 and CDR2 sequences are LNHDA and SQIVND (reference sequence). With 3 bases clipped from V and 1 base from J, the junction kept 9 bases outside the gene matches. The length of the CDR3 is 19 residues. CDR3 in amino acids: CASSILPGLAGEGTDTQYF. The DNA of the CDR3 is TGTGCCAGTAGTATTCTGCCGGGACTAGCGGGAGAGGGCACAGATACGCAGTATTTT.

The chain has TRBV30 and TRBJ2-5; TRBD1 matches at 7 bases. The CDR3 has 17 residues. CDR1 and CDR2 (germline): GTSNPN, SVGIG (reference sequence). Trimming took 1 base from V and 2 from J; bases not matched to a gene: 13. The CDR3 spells CAWSGGTVRVIQETQYF. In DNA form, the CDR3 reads TGTGCCTGGAGTGGGGGGACAGTAAGGGTGATACAAGAGACCCAGTACTTC.

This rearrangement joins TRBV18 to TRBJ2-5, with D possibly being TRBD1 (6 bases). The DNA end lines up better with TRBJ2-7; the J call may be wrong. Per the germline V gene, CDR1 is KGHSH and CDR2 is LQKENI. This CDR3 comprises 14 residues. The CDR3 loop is CASSPRDTSYEQYF. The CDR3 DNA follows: TGTGCCAGCTCACCCAGGGACACCTCCTACGAGCAGTACTTC.

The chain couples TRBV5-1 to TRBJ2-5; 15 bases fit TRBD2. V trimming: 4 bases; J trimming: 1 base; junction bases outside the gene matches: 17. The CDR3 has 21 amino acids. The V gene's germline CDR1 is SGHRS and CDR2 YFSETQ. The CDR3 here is CASSGWGSGLAGGSPQETQYF. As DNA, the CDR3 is TGCGCCAGCAGCGGATGGGGGTCGGGACTAGCGGGGGGTTCGCCCCAAGAGACCCAGTACTTC.

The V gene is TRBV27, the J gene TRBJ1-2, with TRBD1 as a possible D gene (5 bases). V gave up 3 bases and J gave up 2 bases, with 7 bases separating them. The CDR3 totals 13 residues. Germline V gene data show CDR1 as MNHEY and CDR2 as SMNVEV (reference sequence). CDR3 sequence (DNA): TGTGCCAGCAGTTTTGGGGGGAACTATGGCTACACCTTC. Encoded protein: CASSFGGNYGYTF.

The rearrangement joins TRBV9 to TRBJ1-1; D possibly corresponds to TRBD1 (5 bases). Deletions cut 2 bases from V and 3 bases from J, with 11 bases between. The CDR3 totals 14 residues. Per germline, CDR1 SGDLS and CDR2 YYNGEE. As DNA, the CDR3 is TGTGCCAGCAGCGTCCGGGACTTGGACACTGAAGCTTTCTTT. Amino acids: CASSVRDLDTEAFF.

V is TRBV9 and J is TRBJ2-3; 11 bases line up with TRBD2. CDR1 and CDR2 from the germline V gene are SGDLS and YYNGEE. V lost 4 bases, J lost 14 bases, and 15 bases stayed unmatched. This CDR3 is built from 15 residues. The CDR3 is CASSPASGGPLRRYF. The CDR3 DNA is TGTGCCAGCAGCCCAGCTAGCGGGGGGCCCTTAAGGCGGTATTTT.

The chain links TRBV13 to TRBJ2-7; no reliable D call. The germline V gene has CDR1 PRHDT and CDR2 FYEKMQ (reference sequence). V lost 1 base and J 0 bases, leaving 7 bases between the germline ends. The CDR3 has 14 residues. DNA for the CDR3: TGTGCCAGCAGCTTAGCTCTGAGCTCCTACGAGCAGTACTTC. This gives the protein CASSLALSSYEQYF.

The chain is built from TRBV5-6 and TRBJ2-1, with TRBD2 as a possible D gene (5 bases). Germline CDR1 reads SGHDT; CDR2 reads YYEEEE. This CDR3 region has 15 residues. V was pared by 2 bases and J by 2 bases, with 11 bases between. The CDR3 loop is CASSFRLTTYNEQFF. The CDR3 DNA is TGTGCCAGCAGCTTTCGACTAACGACCTACAATGAGCAGTTCTTC.

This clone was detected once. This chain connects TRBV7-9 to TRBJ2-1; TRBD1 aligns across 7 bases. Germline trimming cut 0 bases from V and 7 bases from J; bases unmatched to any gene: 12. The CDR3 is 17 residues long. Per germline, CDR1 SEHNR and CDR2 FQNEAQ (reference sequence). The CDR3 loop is CASSLALGLGGLNEQFF. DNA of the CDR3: TGTGCCAGCAGCTTAGCTCTCGGGTTAGGGGGCTTGAATGAGCAGTTCTTC.

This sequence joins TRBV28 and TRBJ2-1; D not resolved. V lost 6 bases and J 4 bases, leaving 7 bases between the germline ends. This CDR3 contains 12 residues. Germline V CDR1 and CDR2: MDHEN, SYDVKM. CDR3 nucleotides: TGTGCCAGCAGCGGTCCTTACAATGAGCAGTTCTTC. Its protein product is CASSGPYNEQFF. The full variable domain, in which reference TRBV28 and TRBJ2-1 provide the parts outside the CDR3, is DVKVTQSSRYLVKRTGEKVFLECVQDMDHENMFWYRQDPGLGLRLIYFSYDVKMKEKGDIPEGYSVSREKKERFSLILESASTNQTSMYLCASSGPYNEQFFGPGTRLTVL.

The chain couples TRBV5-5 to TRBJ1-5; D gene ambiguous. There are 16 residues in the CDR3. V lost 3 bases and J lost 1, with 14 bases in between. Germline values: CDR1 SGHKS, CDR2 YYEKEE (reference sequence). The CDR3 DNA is TGTGCCAGCAGCTATACAGTGGTAACAAGCAATCAGCCCCAGCATTTT. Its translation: CASSYTVVTSNQPQHF.

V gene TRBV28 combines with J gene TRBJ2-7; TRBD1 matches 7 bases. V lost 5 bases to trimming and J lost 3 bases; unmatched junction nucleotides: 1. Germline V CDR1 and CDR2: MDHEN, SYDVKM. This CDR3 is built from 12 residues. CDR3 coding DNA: TGTGCCAGCAGTACAGGGGTCTACGAGCAGTACTTC. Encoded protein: CASSTGVYEQYF.

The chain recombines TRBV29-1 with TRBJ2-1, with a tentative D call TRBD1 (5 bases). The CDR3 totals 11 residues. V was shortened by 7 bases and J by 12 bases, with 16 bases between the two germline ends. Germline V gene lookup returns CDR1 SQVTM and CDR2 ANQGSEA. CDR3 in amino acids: CSAVTAQRQFF. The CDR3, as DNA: TGCAGCGCGGTGACAGCTCAGAGGCAGTTCTTC.

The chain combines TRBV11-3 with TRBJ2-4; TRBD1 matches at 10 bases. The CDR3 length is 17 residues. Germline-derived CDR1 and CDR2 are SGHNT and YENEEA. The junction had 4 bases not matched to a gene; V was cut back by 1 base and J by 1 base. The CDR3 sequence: CASSLGGQGGAKNIQYF. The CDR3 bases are TGTGCCAGCAGCTTAGGAGGACAGGGGGGTGCCAAAAACATTCAGTACTTC.

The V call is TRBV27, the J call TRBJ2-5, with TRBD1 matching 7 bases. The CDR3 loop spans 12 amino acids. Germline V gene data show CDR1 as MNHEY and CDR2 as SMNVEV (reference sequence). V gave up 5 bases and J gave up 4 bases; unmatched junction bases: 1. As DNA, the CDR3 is TGTGCCAGCAGTAACAGGGGAGAGACCCAGTACTTC. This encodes CASSNRGETQYF.

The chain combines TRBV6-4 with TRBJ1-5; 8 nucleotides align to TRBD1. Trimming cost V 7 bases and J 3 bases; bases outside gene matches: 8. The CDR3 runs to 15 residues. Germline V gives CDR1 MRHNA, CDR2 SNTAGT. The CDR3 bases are TGTGCCAGCACTTCGGACAGGGCATACAATCAGCCCCAGCATTTT. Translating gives CASTSDRAYNQPQHF.